The 30 T cell receptor beta chains reported below all come from one sample, sequenced in a study of blood T cell repertoires in COVID-19. Measured with immunoSEQ multiplex PCR; TCRdb has only the in-frame clones, and not every one. The table records roughly 200,000 clones, about 86% of them present only once. The sample taken for sequencing was PBMCs or T cells enriched from blood (not recorded which). These receptor sequences come from a woman in her 30s who had been exposed to COVID-19.

There are a few counts of this clone. The chain has TRBV7-6 and TRBJ1-6, with unresolved D. The CDR3 runs to 16 residues. Germline-derived CDR1 and CDR2 are SGHVS and FNYEAQ. The V end lost 3 bases, the J end lost 5 bases, and 14 bases lay between the germline ends. In nucleotides, the CDR3 is TGTGCCAGCAGCTTCGGAGTGGGAGGGCATAATTCACCCCTCCACTTT. This encodes CASSFGVGGHNSPLHF.

This chain joins TRBV27 and TRBJ1-5; D uncertain. This CDR3 region has 15 residues. Germline V CDR1 and CDR2: MNHEY, SMNVEV (reference sequence). V lost 0 bases and J lost 6, with 12 bases in between. The CDR3 DNA follows: TGTGCCAGCAGTTTATCTTGGGCAGAGGGTCAGCCCCAGCATTTT. The encoded protein is CASSLSWAEGQPQHF.

V usage is TRBV18 and J usage is TRBJ1-1; perhaps TRBD1 as D (5 bases). Germline V gene data show CDR1 as KGHSH and CDR2 as LQKENI. The V end lost 3 bases, the J end lost 1 base, and 9 bases lay between the germline ends. The CDR3 runs 14 residues. The CDR3 DNA reads as TGTGCCAGCTCACCGTGGGGCCGGAACACTGAAGCTTTCTTT. Protein sequence: CASSPWGRNTEAFF.

The J gene is TRBJ2-2, the V gene TRBV5-1; 8 bases line up with TRBD2. Germline V lookup: CDR1 SGHRS, CDR2 YFSETQ. Trimming took 3 bases from V and 5 from J; bases not matched to a gene: 6. The CDR3 totals 15 residues. This chain's CDR3 is CASSSLASGTGELFF. CDR3 nucleotides: TGCGCCAGCAGCTCCCTGGCTAGCGGGACCGGGGAGCTGTTTTTT.

The genes are TRBV3-1 (or the pseudogene TRBV3-2) and TRBJ1-1; 8 nucleotides agree with TRBD1. This CDR3 contains 14 residues. Germline lookup yields CDR1 LGHDT and CDR2 YNNKEL (reference sequence). The trim removed 4 bases at V and 5 bases at J, leaving 6 bases unmatched. The CDR3, as DNA: TGTGCCAGCAGCCTAGGACAGGGTTTAACTGAAGCTTTCTTT. The encoded protein is CASSLGQGLTEAFF.

There are a few counts of this clone. The chain is built from TRBV7-2 and TRBJ1-5; D is ambiguous. Germline-derived CDR1 and CDR2 are SGHTA and FQGNSA. The V end lost 6 bases, the J end lost 2 bases, and 11 bases lay between the germline ends. CDR3 size: 14 residues. The CDR3 region has the DNA TGTGCCAGCAGTCGGGGTTCGGGCAATCAGCCCCAGCATTTT. This gives the protein CASSRGSGNQPQHF.

The V and J genes are TRBV3-1 (or the pseudogene TRBV3-2) and TRBJ1-3; D remains unclear. The CDR3 contains 16 residues. V dropped 3 bases and J dropped 0 bases, with 12 bases sitting between them. Germline V CDR1 and CDR2: LGHDT, YNNKEL (reference sequence). The CDR3 DNA reads as TGTGCCAGCAGCCATCTCACGAGGGTCTCTGGAAACACCATATATTTT. Protein product: CASSHLTRVSGNTIYF.

This rearrangement joins TRBV19 to TRBJ1-5; D not certain. Trimming stripped 5 bases from V and 0 bases from J, with 8 bases between. The CDR3 covers 14 residues. Looked up from germline, CDR1 is LNHDA and CDR2 is SQIVND (reference sequence). For the CDR3, the DNA is TGTGCCAGTAGTCCCCGACTTAGCAATCAGCCCCAGCATTTT. Residues: CASSPRLSNQPQHF. Full variable domain (rest looked up from reference TRBV19 and TRBJ1-5): DGGITQSPKYLFRKEGQNVTLSCEQNLNHDAMYWYRQDPGQGLRLIYYSQIVNDFQKGDIAEGYSVSREKKESFPLTVTSAQKNPTAFYLCASSPRLSNQPQHFGDGTRLSIL.

The rearrangement links TRBV5-1 to TRBJ2-3; D gene ambiguous. The V end lost 1 base, the J end lost 5 bases, and 14 bases lay between the germline ends. This CDR3 comprises 15 residues. Germline V gives CDR1 SGHRS, CDR2 YFSETQ. In DNA, the CDR3 is TGCGCCAGCAGCTTGTACGGAGTGGTAGGAGATACGCAGTATTTT. This gives the protein CASSLYGVVGDTQYF.

The chain recombines TRBV11-2 with TRBJ1-2; D unclear. Trimming shortened V by 3 bases and J by 4 bases, and 12 bases separated the two germline ends. The CDR3 is made up of 14 amino acids. Germline loops: CDR1 SGHAT, CDR2 FQNNGV. The CDR3, as DNA: TGTGCCAGCAGCTTTGAGGGCAGAGGCTATGGCTACACCTTC. Protein: CASSFEGRGYGYTF.

The J gene is TRBJ1-5, the V gene TRBV5-4, with D unresolved. CDR1 SGHNT and CDR2 YYREEE come from the germline V gene (reference sequence). The CDR3 totals 15 residues. The V end was cut by 4 bases, the J end by 0 bases, with 11 bases between. CDR3 protein: CASSQRPGSNQPQHF. The CDR3 DNA reads as TGTGCCAGCAGCCAAAGACCGGGTAGCAATCAGCCCCAGCATTTT.

This clone was observed a single time. This chain connects TRBV5-5 to TRBJ1-1, with TRBD1 as a possible D gene (6 bases). Trimming took 4 bases from V and 5 from J, leaving 18 bases between them. The CDR3 is 15 amino acids. Germline V gives CDR1 SGHKS, CDR2 YYEKEE (reference sequence). DNA for the CDR3: TGTGCCAGCAGCAAAACGGGGGGGGCTTGGACTGAAGCTTTCTTT. Encoded protein: CASSKTGGAWTEAFF. The full variable domain, in which reference TRBV5-5 and TRBJ1-1 provide the parts outside the CDR3, is DAGVTQSPTHLIKTRGQQVTLRCSPISGHKSVSWYQQVLGQGPQFIFQYYEKEERGRGNFPDRFSARQFPNYSSELNVNALLLGDSALYLCASSKTGGAWTEAFFGQGTRLTVV.

Here the CDR3 DNA reads TGCGCCAGCACCCCCGACGGGTCAACTAATGAAAAACTGTTTTTT. Its protein is CASTPDGSTNEKLFF. J is TRBJ1-4 and V is TRBV5-1, with unresolved D. Germline CDR1 and CDR2: SGHRS and YFSETQ. The CDR3 has 15 residues. Trimming shortened V by 6 bases and J by 0 bases, and 12 bases separated the two germline ends.

The rearrangement uses TRBV14 and TRBJ1-1; D is undetermined. Germline loops: CDR1 SGHDN, CDR2 FVKESK. V lost 0 bases, J lost 0 bases, and 8 bases lay in between. This CDR3 is built from 15 residues. The CDR3 loop is CASSQEYTMNTEAFF. For the CDR3, the DNA is TGTGCCAGCAGCCAAGAGTACACAATGAACACTGAAGCTTTCTTT.

CDR3 in amino acids: CASRAGTGFLYEQYF. DNA for the CDR3: TGTGCCAGCAGGGCCGGGACAGGGTTTTTATACGAGCAGTACTTC. The chain couples TRBV6-6 to TRBJ2-7; 9 positions match TRBD1. Germline V gene sequence: CDR1 MNHNY, CDR2 SVGAGI (reference sequence). CDR3 length: 15 amino acids. Unmatched junction bases numbered 10, after V lost 6 bases and J lost 4 bases.

This clone was found once. This chain joins TRBV2 and TRBJ2-4; 10 nucleotides match TRBD1. There are 15 residues in the CDR3. V lost 4 bases and J lost 8; bases outside the gene matches: 8. CDR1 and CDR2 (germline): SNHLY, FYNNEI. CDR3 DNA: TGTGCCAGCAGTGTAGCGACAGGGGGCGCGGACATTCAGTACTTC. It yields the protein CASSVATGGADIQYF.

Worth noting for this clone: At one boundary the junction diverges from the germline segment, which might be a read error. This sample also contains other DNA sequences that code for the same CDR3. The rearrangement joins TRBV19 to TRBJ1-2; 11 bases line up with TRBD1. CDR1 and CDR2 (germline): LNHDA, SQIVND (reference sequence). The CDR3 has 18 amino acids. The CDR3 here is CASSTSSGTGGTNYGYTF. The CDR3 DNA follows: TGTGCCAGTAGTACTTCGTCCGGGACAGGGGGGACTAACTACGGCTACACCTTC.

The V gene is TRBV6-2 or TRBV6-3, the J gene TRBJ2-7, with 9 bases matching TRBD1. Germline loops: CDR1 MNHEY, CDR2 SVGEGT. The J segment lost 7 bases and the V segment lost 4 bases, leaving 8 bases of the junction unmatched. This CDR3 is built from 14 residues. The CDR3 here is CASSSGQGRREQYF. CDR3 DNA: TGTGCCAGCAGTTCGGGACAGGGTCGAAGGGAGCAGTACTTC.

The rearrangement joins TRBV27 to TRBJ2-7, with D perhaps matching TRBD1 (6 bases). With 0 bases removed from V and 2 bases from J, the gap between germline ends came to 8 bases. Germline loops: CDR1 MNHEY, CDR2 SMNVEV (reference sequence). CDR3 length equals 14 residues. CDR3 residues: CASSLSGGTYEQYF. The CDR3 DNA reads as TGTGCCAGCAGTTTATCAGGGGGAACCTACGAGCAGTACTTC.

The genes are TRBV13 and TRBJ2-1, with TRBD2 matching over 13 bases. V lost 4 bases and J lost 1; bases outside the gene matches: 7. The germline gives CDR1 PRHDT, CDR2 FYEKMQ (reference sequence). This CDR3 has 18 residues. The CDR3 region has the DNA TGTGCCAGCAGCTCTTGGACTAGCGGGGGTGGGTCCTACAATGAGCAGTTCTTC. Protein sequence: CASSSWTSGGGSYNEQFF.

The V call is TRBV9, the J call TRBJ2-7; 8 bases align to TRBD2. Germline V gene data show CDR1 as SGDLS and CDR2 as YYNGEE. V lost 4 bases and J lost 4; bases outside the gene matches: 10. The length of the CDR3 is 15 residues. CDR3 region: CASSRFGGAGYEQYF. The CDR3 coding sequence is TGTGCCAGCAGCAGATTCGGGGGGGCCGGGTACGAGCAGTACTTC.

V and J are TRBV2 and TRBJ1-1; maybe TRBD1 (5 bases). V shed 2 bases and J shed 0 bases, with 7 bases lying between them. The CDR3 is 14 residues long. CDR1 is SNHLY, CDR2 FYNNEI, per germline. The CDR3 loop reads CASSEQGLNTEAFF. The CDR3 DNA follows: TGTGCCAGCAGTGAACAGGGTTTGAACACTGAAGCTTTCTTT.

The chain employs TRBV5-1 and TRBJ1-4; 11 positions agree with TRBD1. Germline trimming cut 3 bases from V and 3 bases from J; bases unmatched to any gene: 4. The CDR3 spans 16 residues. Germline assignment: CDR1 SGHRS and CDR2 YFSETQ. Written as DNA, the CDR3 is TGCGCCAGCAGCTCCGGACAGGGGGCTTCTAATGAAAAACTGTTTTTT. Protein: CASSSGQGASNEKLFF. Based on the CDR3 plus reference TRBV5-1 and TRBJ1-4, the full variable domain is KAGVTQTPRYLIKTRGQQVTLSCSPISGHRSVSWYQQTPGQGLQFLFEYFSETQRNKGNFPGRFSGRQFSNSRSEMNVSTLELGDSALYLCASSSGQGASNEKLFFGSGTQLSVL.

This clone was detected a few times. The chain employs TRBV7-3 and TRBJ1-2, with a tentative D call TRBD1 (5 bases). This CDR3 is 14 amino acids long. Germline lookup yields CDR1 SGHTA and CDR2 FQGTGA. V was pared by 1 base and J by 8 bases, with 14 bases between. The CDR3 region is CASSLRGTSGGYTF. CDR3 in DNA: TGTGCCAGCAGCTTAAGAGGGACTAGTGGGGGCTACACCTTC.

This clone was seen only once. This chain links TRBV30 with TRBJ1-4; D gene ambiguous. This CDR3 is built from 13 residues. CDR1 and CDR2 from the germline V gene are GTSNPN and SVGIG (reference sequence). V was shortened by 1 base and J by 5 bases, with 8 bases between the two germline ends. As DNA, the CDR3 is TGTGCCTGGAGTGCACACCCAAATGAAAAACTGTTTTTT. Amino acids: CAWSAHPNEKLFF.

The genes are TRBV5-6 and TRBJ1-2; TRBD1 agrees at 8 bases. J gave up 6 bases and V 3 bases, and 13 bases lay outside the gene matches. The length of the CDR3 is 16 residues. The germline gives CDR1 SGHDT, CDR2 YYEEEE. The CDR3 protein is CASSSRTGRGFDGYTF. Written as DNA, the CDR3 is TGTGCCAGCAGCTCCCGGACAGGGAGAGGTTTCGATGGCTACACCTTC. Full variable domain (outside the CDR3, taken from reference TRBV5-6 and TRBJ1-2): DAGVTQSPTHLIKTRGQQVTLRCSPKSGHDTVSWYQQALGQGPQFIFQYYEEEERQRGNFPDRFSGHQFPNYSSELNVNALLLGDSALYLCASSSRTGRGFDGYTFGSGTRLTVV.

This rearrangement joins TRBV18 to TRBJ1-4; 9 bases line up with TRBD1. Germline CDR1 KGHSH, CDR2 LQKENI. The V segment lost 3 bases and the J segment 7 bases; nucleotides outside the gene matches: 6. The CDR3 is 15 residues long. The CDR3 is CASSPPGQGTEKLFF. DNA of the CDR3: TGTGCCAGCTCACCTCCGGGACAGGGAACTGAAAAACTGTTTTTT.

This rearrangement joins TRBV9 to TRBJ2-7; 7 bases line up with TRBD1. The CDR3 contains 13 residues. After removal of 3 bases from V and 2 bases from J, the junction contained 2 bases not matched to a gene. Germline CDR1 reads SGDLS; CDR2 reads YYNGEE. Written as DNA, the CDR3 is TGTGCCAGCAGCGCGGGACAGACCTACGAGCAGTACTTC. Amino acid sequence: CASSAGQTYEQYF.

The chain recombines TRBV7-8 with TRBJ1-1; D uncertain. Germline CDR1 is SGHVS and CDR2 is FQNEAQ. The CDR3 extends over 16 amino acids. V gave up 1 base and J gave up 4 bases, with 16 bases separating them. For the CDR3, the DNA is TGTGCCAGCAGCTTAGTGTTCCCGCCGGTGGTCACTGAAGCTTTCTTT. This gives the protein CASSLVFPPVVTEAFF.

J is TRBJ1-2 and V is TRBV30; D ambiguous. Between the trimmed V and J ends, which lost 0 bases and 10 bases, there was a span of 18 bases. This CDR3 has 14 residues. From germline, CDR1 is GTSNPN and CDR2 SVGIG (reference sequence). The CDR3 DNA reads as TGTGCCTGGAGTGTCATCGAGGGAGCCTTCGTCTACACCTTC. It specifies CAWSVIEGAFVYTF.